Listed below are T cell receptor beta chains from one sample, sequenced in a study of cytomegalovirus exposure and HLA in healthy donors. Profiling relied on immunoSEQ multiplex PCR, and the TCRdb table lists in-frame clones only, not all of them. The profile shows 150,000 to 200,000 clones, about 83% of them singletons. Material: PBMCs. Receptors were obtained from a woman between 18 and 29 years old in good health and CMV-seronegative. CDR3s include the opening cysteine and the closing phenylalanine or tryptophan. The order of the fields is D gene, V gene, clone size, J gene, CDR3 DNA, CDR3 protein. A D gene is named only where the DNA matches it firmly. A clone size is listed for some rows: how often the clone was seen (once, few, many), or a class if it is expanded.

-	TRBV7-2	-	TRBJ1-5	TGTGCCAGCAGCTTAGTAAGAGGCAGAAGAGATAGCAATCAGCCCCAGCATTTT	CASSLVRGRRDSNQPQHF
-	TRBV7-9	-	TRBJ2-7	TGTGCCAGCAGCCCACGGGAATACGAGCAGTACTTC	CASSPREYEQYF
-	TRBV29-1	-	TRBJ2-7	TGCAGCGTAGAATTAAACTCCTACGAGCAGTACTTC	CSVELNSYEQYF
TRBD1	TRBV19	-	TRBJ2-7	TGTGCCAGTAGTGACGGGACAGGTCTTGGGGGAGAGCAGTACTTC	CASSDGTGLGGEQYF
TRBD1	TRBV5-1	-	TRBJ1-4	TGCGCCAGCAGCTTAACCTGGGGACAGCTCAGTGGAGAAAAACTGTTTTTT	CASSLTWGQLSGEKLFF
TRBD2	TRBV28	-	TRBJ2-2	TGTGCCAGCAGTTTTAGCGGGAGGGCCCTCGGGGAGCTGTTTTTT	CASSFSGRALGELFF
TRBD1	TRBV2	-	TRBJ1-4	TGTGCCAGCAGTTTAGACAGGGCGGGGGAAAAACTGTTTTTT	CASSLDRAGEKLFF
-	TRBV10-3	-	TRBJ2-5	TGTGCCATCAGTGATGATAGCCAGACCCAGTACTTC	CAISDDSQTQYF
TRBD1	TRBV28	-	TRBJ2-7	TGTGCCAGCAGTACCCCGACAGGGACCCCCTCCTACGAGCAGTACTTC	CASSTPTGTPSYEQYF
TRBD1	TRBV27	-	TRBJ1-6	TGTGCCAGCAGTTTCGCACAGGGGGTGGGTTCACCCCTCCACTTT	CASSFAQGVGSPLHF
-	TRBV2	-	TRBJ1-2	TGTGCCAGCAGGGGGCTGGACTATGGCTACACCTTC	CASRGLDYGYTF
-	TRBV7-9	-	TRBJ1-5	TGTGCCAGCAGCTTAGTTGGACAGAACCAGCCCCAGCATTTT	CASSLVGQNQPQHF
TRBD1	TRBV2	-	TRBJ1-4	TGTGCCAGCAGCCCAATCCTGCAGGGGGCGGGCGAAAAACTGTTTTTT	CASSPILQGAGEKLFF
-	TRBV7-9	-	TRBJ2-1	TGTGCCAGCAGCTTAACCGGGGACAAAGGGCACAATGAGCAGTTCTTC	CASSLTGDKGHNEQFF
-	TRBV4-1	-	TRBJ1-5	TGCGCCAGCAGCCAAGCCCTCGGGAATCAGCCCCAGCATTTT	CASSQALGNQPQHF
-	TRBV15	-	TRBJ2-2	TGTGCCACCAGCAGACATACGGGGACCGGGGAGCTGTTTTTT	CATSRHTGTGELFF
-	TRBV10-3	-	TRBJ2-3	TGTGCCATCAGTGAGTCCTGGACACAATCCGCTAGCACAGATACGCAGTATTTT	CAISESWTQSASTDTQYF
-	TRBV2	-	TRBJ2-1	TGTGCCAGCACCTCAGATGGGCAGGGTAGGATCTTC	CASTSDGQGRIF
-	TRBV18	once	TRBJ1-5	TGTGCCAGCTCACCCGGATCCCAGACTGGCAATCAGCCCCAGCATTTT	CASSPGSQTGNQPQHF
TRBD2	TRBV7-9	-	TRBJ2-1	TGTGCCAGCAGCTTTCAGACAGAGACTAGCTATAATGAGCAGTTCTTC	CASSFQTETSYNEQFF
TRBD2	TRBV5-1	-	TRBJ2-1	TGCGCCAGCAGCTTTTCGGGAGGGCCTGAGTACAATGAGCAGTTCTTC	CASSFSGGPEYNEQFF
-	TRBV6-4	-	TRBJ1-1	TGTGCCAGCACTATAACCCTGTGGGCCACTGAAGCTTTCTTT	CASTITLWATEAFF
TRBD2	TRBV6-1	-	TRBJ2-1	TGTGCCAGCAGTGGTTGGACTAGCGGGGGGGCCACCCTTTCCTACAATGAGCAGTTCTTC	CASSGWTSGGATLSYNEQFF
-	TRBV28	-	TRBJ1-2	TGTGCCAGCAGTCCCTCATCCCTGGGCCAGAATGGCTACACCTTC	CASSPSSLGQNGYTF
TRBD1	TRBV11-2	-	TRBJ2-6	TGTGCCAGCAGCTTAGGGACAGGGACTGGGGCCAACGTCCTGACTTTC	CASSLGTGTGANVLTF
-	TRBV6-6	-	TRBJ2-1	TGTGCCAGCAGTAGGGGGGGACGGGAGCACAATGAGCAGTTCTTC	CASSRGGREHNEQFF
-	TRBV10-3	few	TRBJ1-1	TGTGCCATCAGCGCAGGGAAGAATACTGAAGCTTTCTTT	CAISAGKNTEAFF
-	TRBV11-2	-	TRBJ1-2	TGTGCCAGCAGCTTAGTTGAGCCCCTACAGGGACACACCTTC	CASSLVEPLQGHTF